Below, 17 T cell receptor beta chains from the same sample are listed, as sequenced in a study of blood T cells in healthy people across ages. PCR was performed a second time for 7 to 11 cycles using a sample-barcoded 5' primer and a J-beta primer mix. TCRdb re-called the 5' RACE reads with MiXCR, one entry per CDR3 protein. The table records some 700,000 distinct CDR3 sequences, 20% to 25% of them present only once. Sequencing was done on a sample of blood. These receptors were taken from a man in his sixties or seventies in good health.

This clonotype was detected ten times or more. The chain combines TRBV12-3 or TRBV12-4 with TRBJ2-1, with 7 nucleotides matching TRBD1. The ends lost 3 bases at V and 4 bases at J; junction bases unmatched: 3. The CDR3 is 14 residues long. The CDR3 coding sequence is TGTGCCAGCAGTTTTGGGACAGCGTACAATGAGCAGTTCTTC. The encoded protein is CASSFGTAYNEQFF.

The V call is TRBV29-1, the J call TRBJ2-5; 7 nucleotides match TRBD2. Gene TRBJ2-1 matches the end of the DNA better, so the J call may be wrong. The CDR3 has 14 amino acids. The V gene's germline CDR1 is SQVTM and CDR2 ANQGSEA. CDR3 sequence (DNA): TGCAGCGCCTCGGCGGCTAGCGGCCACAATGAGCAGTTCTTC. Its protein is CSASAASGHNEQFF.

This clonotype was observed once. The rearrangement uses TRBV4-3 and TRBJ1-2, with TRBD1 as a possible D gene (6 bases). Germline values: CDR1 LGHNA, CDR2 YSLEER. CDR3 size: 15 residues. Trimming took off 1 base at V and 5 bases at J, with 14 bases between the two ends. Here the CDR3 DNA reads TGCGCCAGCAGCCAAGGTACCCGGGACATGTATGGCTACACCTTC. It codes for CASSQGTRDMYGYTF.

This sequence joins TRBV28 and TRBJ2-1; D is ambiguous. Germline V gene lookup returns CDR1 MDHEN and CDR2 SYDVKM. The CDR3 is made up of 13 amino acids. V was pared by 6 bases and J by 8 bases, with 14 bases between. The DNA for the CDR3 is TGTGCCAGCAGGGGCACCCCGGCCTATGAGCAGTTCTTC. Amino acids: CASRGTPAYEQFF. The variable domain in full, completed from reference TRBV28 and TRBJ2-1, reads DVKVTQSSRYLVKRTGEKVFLECVQDMDHENMFWYRQDPGLGLRLIYFSYDVKMKEKGDIPEGYSVSREKKERFSLILESASTNQTSMYLCASRGTPAYEQFFGPGTRLTVL.

At least ten counts were recorded for this clonotype. The V gene is TRBV20-1, the J gene TRBJ2-7; the D is unclear. Germline assignment: CDR1 DFQATT and CDR2 SNEGSKA (reference sequence). The CDR3 runs to 13 residues. V lost 2 bases, J lost 0 bases, and 8 bases lay in between. The chain's CDR3 is CSARFQNSYEQYF. The CDR3 DNA follows: TGCAGTGCTAGATTTCAGAACTCCTACGAGCAGTACTTC.

The chain links TRBV7-8 to TRBJ2-7, with a tentative D call TRBD2 (6 bases). The CDR3 is made up of 16 amino acids. V was shortened by 1 base and J by 4 bases, with 17 bases between the two germline ends. Germline V lookup: CDR1 SGHVS, CDR2 FQNEAQ. The CDR3 DNA follows: TGTGCCAGCAGCTTAGGACTAGTTGGGGGTCCGTACGAGCAGTACTTC. This sequence encodes CASSLGLVGGPYEQYF. Full variable domain (remainder filled in from reference TRBV7-8 and TRBJ2-7): GAGVSQSPRYKVAKRGQDVALRCDPISGHVSLFWYQQALGQGPEFLTYFQNEAQLDKSGLPSDRFFAERPEGSVSTLKIQRTQQEDSAVYLCASSLGLVGGPYEQYFGPGTRLTVT.

This sequence joins TRBV29-1 and TRBJ2-5, with no clear D. The J call may be incorrect, as the DNA end agrees better with TRBJ2-7. Per germline, CDR1 SQVTM and CDR2 ANQGSEA. This CDR3 region has 16 residues. The CDR3 nucleotides are TGCAGCGTTGAAGAAAGCCACAGCGCCTCGCCCTACGAGCAGTACGTC. As protein: CSVEESHSASPYEQYV.

This clonotype was observed a few times. The chain uses TRBV18 and TRBJ2-3, with a tentative D call TRBD1 (5 bases). Germline CDR1 is KGHSH and CDR2 is LQKENI. The germline V and J ends were trimmed by 6 bases and 2 bases, with 9 bases remaining between them. The CDR3 length is 13 residues. The CDR3, as DNA: TGTGCCAGCTCTGACAGAAACACAGATACGCAGTATTTT. Its protein product is CASSDRNTDTQYF. The whole variable domain, remainder taken from reference TRBV18 and TRBJ2-3, is NAGVMQNPRHLVRRRGQEARLRCSPMKGHSHVYWYRQLPEEGLKFMVYLQKENIIDESGMPKERFSAEFPKEGPSILRIQQVVRGDSAAYFCASSDRNTDTQYFGPGTRLTVL.

The sample holds a few counts of this clonotype. The genes are TRBV12-5 and TRBJ1-6; D is possibly TRBD1 (6 bases). The CDR3 consists of 14 residues. Per the germline V gene, CDR1 is LGHNT and CDR2 is FRNRAP. The CDR3 DNA sequence: TGTGCCTCCAGACTCCGGGACACAAATTCACCCCTCCACTTT. Its protein product is CASRLRDTNSPLHF.

This clonotype was recorded only once. Since a much larger clone is just one base distant, this may be a read error. V gene TRBV7-7 combines with J gene TRBJ2-3, with 8 bases fitting TRBD2. V dropped 5 bases and J dropped 5; count of bases not matched to a gene: 9. Germline loops: CDR1 SSHAT, CDR2 FNYEAQ (reference sequence). This CDR3 is built from 15 residues. CDR3 coding DNA: TGTGCCAGCAGCCGTAGCGGGGAGGCAATAGATACGCAGTATTTT. This codes for CASSRSGEAIDTQYF. The full variable domain, completed using reference TRBV7-7 and TRBJ2-3, is GAGVSQSPRYKVTKRGQDVTLRCDPISSHATLYWYQQALGQGPEFLTYFNYEAQPDKSGLPSDRFSAERPEGSISTLTIQRTEQRDSAMYRCASSRSGEAIDTQYFGPGTRLTVL.

The chain carries TRBV5-1 and TRBJ2-5, with TRBD1 matching 7 bases. Germline V gene data show CDR1 as SGHRS and CDR2 as YFSETQ. The V segment lost 3 bases and the J segment 5 bases; nucleotides outside the gene matches: 7. This CDR3 is built from 14 residues. The CDR3: CASSWSGQFETQYF. In DNA form, the CDR3 reads TGCGCCAGCAGCTGGTCGGGACAGTTCGAGACCCAGTACTTC.

The V call is TRBV12-3 or TRBV12-4, the J call TRBJ1-1; D remains unclear. The germline V and J ends were trimmed by 6 bases and 1 base, with 9 bases remaining between them. The CDR3 covers 13 residues. In DNA form, the CDR3 reads TGTGCCAGCAGATCTGAGACGAACACTGAAGCTTTCTTT. Amino acids: CASRSETNTEAFF.

The chain couples TRBV7-9 to TRBJ1-4; D possibly corresponds to TRBD1 (5 bases). Germline assignment: CDR1 SEHNR and CDR2 FQNEAQ (reference sequence). The V end was cut by 3 bases, the J end by 8 bases, with 16 bases between. This CDR3 has 15 amino acids. The CDR3 is CASSLSGARREKLFF. CDR3 coding DNA: TGTGCCAGCAGCTTGTCCGGGGCCAGGCGGGAAAAACTGTTTTTT. The whole variable domain, remainder taken from reference TRBV7-9 and TRBJ1-4, is DTGVSQNPRHKITKRGQNVTFRCDPISEHNRLYWYRQTLGQGPEFLTYFQNEAQLEKSRLLSDRFSAERPKGSFSTLEIQRTEQGDSAMYLCASSLSGARREKLFFGSGTQLSVL.

This clonotype was recorded a few times. The chain has TRBV18 and TRBJ2-5, with 10 bases fitting TRBD2. Gene TRBJ2-7 matches the end of the DNA better, so the J call may be wrong. Per germline, CDR1 KGHSH and CDR2 LQKENI. There are 15 residues in the CDR3. CDR3 protein: CASSPSGRASYEQYV. The CDR3 DNA sequence: TGTGCCAGCTCACCGAGCGGGAGGGCATCCTACGAGCAGTACGTC.

The chain employs TRBV12-3 or TRBV12-4 and TRBJ1-5; D gene ambiguous. The CDR3 loop spans 13 amino acids. V lost 6 bases and J 9 bases, leaving 15 bases between the germline ends. CDR3 coding DNA: TGTGCCAGCAGGTCCGGGTCCTATCGGCCCCAGCATTTT. This gives the protein CASRSGSYRPQHF.

The CDR3 DNA reads TGTGCCAGCTCACACCGGGACAGGGAGGCCAATCAGCCCCAGCATTTT. It yields the protein CASSHRDREANQPQHF. This chain links TRBV18 with TRBJ1-5; 9 positions match TRBD1. V shed 4 bases, J shed 3 bases, and the junction held 7 bases outside the gene matches. CDR1 KGHSH and CDR2 LQKENI come from the germline V gene. The CDR3 extends over 16 amino acids. Combining the CDR3 with reference TRBV18 and TRBJ1-5 gives the whole variable domain NAGVMQNPRHLVRRRGQEARLRCSPMKGHSHVYWYRQLPEEGLKFMVYLQKENIIDESGMPKERFSAEFPKEGPSILRIQQVVRGDSAAYFCASSHRDREANQPQHFGDGTRLSIL.

In this sample, this clonotype turned up a few times. V usage is TRBV28 and J usage is TRBJ2-1; D tentatively reads TRBD1 or TRBD2 (5 bases each). CDR3 length: 13 residues. Germline lookup yields CDR1 MDHEN and CDR2 SYDVKM. V was pared by 6 bases and J by 10 bases, with 16 bases between. The CDR3 is CASSPPWGWEQFF. The DNA for the CDR3 is TGTGCCAGCAGCCCCCCTTGGGGGTGGGAGCAGTTCTTC.